This T cell receptor beta chain was recorded in a study of blood T cell repertoires in COVID-19. On the study more broadly: COVID-19 samples collected from the United States, Italy and Spain covered acute and convalescent phases. PBMCs, B-cell-depleted T cells, or T cells provided the cDNA or gDNA that made up the material.

This clone has more than one count but fewer than ten. CDR1 SGHTA and CDR2 FQGTGA come from the germline V gene. CDR3 length: 16 amino acids. Trimming took 5 bases from V and 7 from J; bases not matched to a gene: 7. In the authors' methods: Reference gene primer amplification gave estimated nucleated cell counts. Sequenced by immunoSEQ multiplex PCR; TCRdb stores in-frame clones only, minus some. V, J and clone size are those of that table, while D and trimming were read from the DNA. The data contain approximately 33,000 clones, 88% of them seen just once; the ten biggest clones take up roughly 18%.

Sequencing was done on a sample of peripheral blood. The chain carries TRBV7-3 and TRBJ2-2; TRBD2 matches 13 bases. This receptor was obtained from a man aged 65 to 79 with acute or convalescent COVID-19. DNA for the CDR3: TGTGCCAGCAGCCCCGGGACTAGCGGGACGGGCGGGGAGCTGTTTTTT. Translating gives CASSPGTSGTGGELFF.